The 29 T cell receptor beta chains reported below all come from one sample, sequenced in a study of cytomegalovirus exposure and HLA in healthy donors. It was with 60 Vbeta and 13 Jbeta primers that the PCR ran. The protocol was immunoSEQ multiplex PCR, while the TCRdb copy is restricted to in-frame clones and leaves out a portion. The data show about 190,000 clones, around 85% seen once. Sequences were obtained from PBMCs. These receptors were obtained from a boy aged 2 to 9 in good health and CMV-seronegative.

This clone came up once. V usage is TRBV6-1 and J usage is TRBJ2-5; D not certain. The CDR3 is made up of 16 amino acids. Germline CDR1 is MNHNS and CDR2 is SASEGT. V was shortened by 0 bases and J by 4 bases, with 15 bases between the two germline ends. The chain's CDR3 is CASSEAHPQALETQYF. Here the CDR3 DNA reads TGTGCCAGCAGTGAAGCACACCCCCAGGCTTTAGAGACCCAGTACTTC.

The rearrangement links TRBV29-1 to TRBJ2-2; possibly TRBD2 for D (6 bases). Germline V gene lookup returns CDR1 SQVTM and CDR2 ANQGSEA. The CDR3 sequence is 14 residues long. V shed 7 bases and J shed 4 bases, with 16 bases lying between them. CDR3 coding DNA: TGCAGCGCCGGCGGGATTAAAGGCACCGGGGAGCTGTTTTTT. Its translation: CSAGGIKGTGELFF.

The CDR3 reads CASSPKGGHSPLHF. The CDR3 DNA sequence: TGTGCCAGCTCACCGAAGGGGGGGCATTCACCCCTCCACTTT. The chain is built from TRBV18 and TRBJ1-6, with D possibly matching TRBD1 (6 bases). The CDR3 runs 14 residues. Trimming took off 3 bases at V and 8 bases at J, with 11 bases between the two ends. Germline CDR1 is KGHSH and CDR2 is LQKENI.

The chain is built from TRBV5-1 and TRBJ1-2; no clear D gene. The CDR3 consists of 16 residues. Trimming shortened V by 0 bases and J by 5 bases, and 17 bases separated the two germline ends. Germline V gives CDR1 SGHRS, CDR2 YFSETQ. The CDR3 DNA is TGCGCCAGCAGCTTGGACGGGTCCAAGAGGAATTATGGCTACACCTTC. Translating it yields CASSLDGSKRNYGYTF.

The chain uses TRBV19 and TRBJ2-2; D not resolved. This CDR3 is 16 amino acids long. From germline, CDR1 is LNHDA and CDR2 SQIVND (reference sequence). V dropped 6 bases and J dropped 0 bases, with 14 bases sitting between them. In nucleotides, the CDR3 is TGTGCCAGTAGCCCGAGCCCAGGTACGAACACCGGGGAGCTGTTTTTT. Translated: CASSPSPGTNTGELFF.

CDR3 region: CASSPWGGRAWTEAFF. The CDR3 DNA is TGTGCCAGCAGCCCATGGGGAGGCAGGGCGTGGACTGAAGCTTTCTTT. V gene TRBV5-8 combines with J gene TRBJ1-1, with D possibly matching TRBD1 (5 bases). The CDR3 extends over 16 amino acids. V lost 4 bases, J lost 5 bases, and 21 bases lay in between. From germline, CDR1 is SGHTS and CDR2 YDEGEE.

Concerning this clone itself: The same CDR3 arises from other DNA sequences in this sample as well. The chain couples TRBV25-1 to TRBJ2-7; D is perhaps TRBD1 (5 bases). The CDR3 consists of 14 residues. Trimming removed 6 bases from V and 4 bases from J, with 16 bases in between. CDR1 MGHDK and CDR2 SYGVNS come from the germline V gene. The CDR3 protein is CASSLATGDYEQYF. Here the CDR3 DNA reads TGTGCCAGCAGCCTGGCCACAGGAGATTACGAGCAGTACTTC.

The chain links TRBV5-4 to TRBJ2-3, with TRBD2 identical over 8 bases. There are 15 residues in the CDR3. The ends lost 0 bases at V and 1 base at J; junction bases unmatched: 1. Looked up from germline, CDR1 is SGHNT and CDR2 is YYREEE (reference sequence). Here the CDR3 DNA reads TGTGCCAGCAGCTTGGGGCGGGGGGGCACAGATACGCAGTATTTT. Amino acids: CASSLGRGGTDTQYF.

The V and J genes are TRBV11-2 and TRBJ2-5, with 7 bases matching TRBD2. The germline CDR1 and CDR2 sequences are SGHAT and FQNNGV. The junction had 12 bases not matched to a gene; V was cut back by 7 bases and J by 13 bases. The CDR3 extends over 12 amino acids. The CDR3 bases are TGTGCCAGCACCCTTAAGCGGGATCGGCCGTACTTC. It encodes CASTLKRDRPYF.

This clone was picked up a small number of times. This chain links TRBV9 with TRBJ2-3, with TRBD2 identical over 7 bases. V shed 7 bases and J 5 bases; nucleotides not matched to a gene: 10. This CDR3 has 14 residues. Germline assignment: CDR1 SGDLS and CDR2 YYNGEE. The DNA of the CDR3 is TGTGCCAGCTCGCGGGCGGGGGACCTAGATACGCAGTATTTT. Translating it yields CASSRAGDLDTQYF.

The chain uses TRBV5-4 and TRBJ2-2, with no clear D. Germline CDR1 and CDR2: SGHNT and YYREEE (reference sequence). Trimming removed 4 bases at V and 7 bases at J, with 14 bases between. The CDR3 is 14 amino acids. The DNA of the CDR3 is TGTGCCAGCAGCATGAAAGCTTCTGTCGGGGAGCTGTTTTTT. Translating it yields CASSMKASVGELFF.

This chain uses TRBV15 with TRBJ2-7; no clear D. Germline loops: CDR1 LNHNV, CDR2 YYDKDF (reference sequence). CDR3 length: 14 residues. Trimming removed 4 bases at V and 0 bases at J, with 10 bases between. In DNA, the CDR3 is TGTGCCACCAGCACGCGACTGGACTCCTACGAGCAGTACTTC. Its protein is CATSTRLDSYEQYF. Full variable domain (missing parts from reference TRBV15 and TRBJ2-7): DAMVIQNPRYQVTQFGKPVTLSCSQTLNHNVMYWYQQKSSQAPKLLFHYYDKDFNNEADTPDNFQSRRPNTSFCFLDIRSPGLGDTAMYLCATSTRLDSYEQYFGPGTRLTVT.

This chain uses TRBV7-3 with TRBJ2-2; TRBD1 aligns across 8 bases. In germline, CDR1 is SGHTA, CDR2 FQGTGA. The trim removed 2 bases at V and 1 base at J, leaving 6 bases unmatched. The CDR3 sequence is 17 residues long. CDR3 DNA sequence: TGTGCCAGCAGCTTACCAGGGACAGGCTTGAACACCGGGGAGCTGTTTTTT. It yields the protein CASSLPGTGLNTGELFF.

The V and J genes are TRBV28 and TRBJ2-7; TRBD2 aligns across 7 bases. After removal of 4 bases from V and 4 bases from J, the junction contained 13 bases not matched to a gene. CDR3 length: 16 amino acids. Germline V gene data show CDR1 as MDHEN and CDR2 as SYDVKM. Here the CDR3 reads CASSSLGGSQTYEQYV. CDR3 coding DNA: TGTGCCAGCAGTTCACTGGGGGGGAGCCAGACTTACGAGCAGTACGTC.

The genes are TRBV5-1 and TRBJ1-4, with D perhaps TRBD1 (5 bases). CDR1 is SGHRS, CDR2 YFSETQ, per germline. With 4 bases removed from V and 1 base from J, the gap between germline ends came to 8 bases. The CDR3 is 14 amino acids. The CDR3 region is CASSQGVTNEKLFF. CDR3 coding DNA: TGCGCCAGCAGCCAAGGGGTAACTAATGAAAAACTGTTTTTT.

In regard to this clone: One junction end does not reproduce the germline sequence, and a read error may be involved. The CDR3, as DNA: TGTTCCAGCAGCTTACAGACAGATGGCTACACCTTC. Translated, it gives CSSSLQTDGYTF. The chain employs TRBV7-9 and TRBJ1-2, with D perhaps TRBD1 (5 bases). CDR3 length: 12 amino acids. CDR1 and CDR2 from the germline V gene are SEHNR and FQNEAQ (reference sequence).

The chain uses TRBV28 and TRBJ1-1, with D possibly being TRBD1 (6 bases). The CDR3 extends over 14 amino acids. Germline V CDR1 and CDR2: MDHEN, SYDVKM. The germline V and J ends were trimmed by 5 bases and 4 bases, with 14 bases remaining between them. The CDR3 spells CASSAQGMGTEAFF. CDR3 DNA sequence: TGTGCCAGCAGTGCGCAGGGGATGGGCACTGAAGCTTTCTTT. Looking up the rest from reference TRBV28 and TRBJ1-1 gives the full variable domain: DVKVTQSSRYLVKRTGEKVFLECVQDMDHENMFWYRQDPGLGLRLIYFSYDVKMKEKGDIPEGYSVSREKKERFSLILESASTNQTSMYLCASSAQGMGTEAFFGQGTRLTVV.

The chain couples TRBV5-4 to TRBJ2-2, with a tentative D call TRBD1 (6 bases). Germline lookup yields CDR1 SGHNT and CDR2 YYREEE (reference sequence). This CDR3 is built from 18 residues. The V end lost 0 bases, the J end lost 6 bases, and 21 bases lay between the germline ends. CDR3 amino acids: CASSLAGWGPNDAGELFF. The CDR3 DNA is TGTGCCAGCAGCTTGGCCGGTTGGGGGCCGAACGACGCCGGGGAGCTGTTTTTT.

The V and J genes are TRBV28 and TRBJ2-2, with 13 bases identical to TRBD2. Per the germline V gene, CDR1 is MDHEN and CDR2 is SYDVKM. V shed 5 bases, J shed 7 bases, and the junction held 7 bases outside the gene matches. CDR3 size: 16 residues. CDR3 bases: TGTGCCAGCAGTGGGACTAGCGGGAAAATCGTCGGGGAGCTGTTTTTT. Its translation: CASSGTSGKIVGELFF.

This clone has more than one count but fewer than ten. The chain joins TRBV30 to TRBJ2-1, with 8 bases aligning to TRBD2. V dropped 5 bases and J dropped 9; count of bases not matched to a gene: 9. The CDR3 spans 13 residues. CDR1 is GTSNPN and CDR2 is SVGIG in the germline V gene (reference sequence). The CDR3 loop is CAWAWRGAAEQFF. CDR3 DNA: TGTGCCTGGGCCTGGCGGGGGGCGGCTGAGCAGTTCTTC.

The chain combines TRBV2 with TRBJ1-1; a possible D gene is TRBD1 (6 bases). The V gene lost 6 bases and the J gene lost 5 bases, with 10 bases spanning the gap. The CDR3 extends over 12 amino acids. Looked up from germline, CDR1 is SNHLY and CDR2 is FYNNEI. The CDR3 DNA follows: TGTGCCAGCAGACTGGACAGAACTGAAGCTTTCTTT. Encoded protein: CASRLDRTEAFF.

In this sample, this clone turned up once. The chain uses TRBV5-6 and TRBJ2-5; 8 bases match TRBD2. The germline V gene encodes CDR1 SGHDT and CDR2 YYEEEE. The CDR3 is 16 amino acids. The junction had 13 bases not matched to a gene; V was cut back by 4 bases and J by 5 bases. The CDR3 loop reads CASSTRGGALSETQYF. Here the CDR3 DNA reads TGTGCCAGCAGCACCCGGGGGGGGGCTCTTTCGGAGACCCAGTACTTC.

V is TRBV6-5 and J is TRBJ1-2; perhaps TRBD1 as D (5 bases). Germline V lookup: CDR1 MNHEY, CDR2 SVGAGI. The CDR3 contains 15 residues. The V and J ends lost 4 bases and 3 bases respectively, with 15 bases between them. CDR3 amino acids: CASSSPGPAHYGYTF. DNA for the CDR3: TGTGCCAGCAGTTCCCCAGGGCCTGCACACTATGGCTACACCTTC.

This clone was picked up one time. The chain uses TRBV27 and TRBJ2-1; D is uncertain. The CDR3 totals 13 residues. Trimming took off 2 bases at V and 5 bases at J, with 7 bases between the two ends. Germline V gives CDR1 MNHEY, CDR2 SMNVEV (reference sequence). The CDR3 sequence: CASSLAPHNEQFF. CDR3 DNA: TGTGCCAGCAGTTTAGCGCCCCACAATGAGCAGTTCTTC.

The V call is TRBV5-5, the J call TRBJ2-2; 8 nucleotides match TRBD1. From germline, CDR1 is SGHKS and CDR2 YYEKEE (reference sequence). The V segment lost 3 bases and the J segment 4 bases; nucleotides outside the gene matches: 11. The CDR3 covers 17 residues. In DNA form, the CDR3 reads TGTGCCAGCAGCTATGGAACGACAGGGGTTTTCACCGGGGAGCTGTTTTTT. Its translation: CASSYGTTGVFTGELFF.

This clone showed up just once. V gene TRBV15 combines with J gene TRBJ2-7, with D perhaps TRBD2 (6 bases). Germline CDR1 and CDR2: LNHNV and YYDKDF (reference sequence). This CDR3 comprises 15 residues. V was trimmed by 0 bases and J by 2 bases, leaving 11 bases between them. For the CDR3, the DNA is TGTGCCACCAGCAGAGATGTTGGGGGGACCTACGAGCAGTACTTC. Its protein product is CATSRDVGGTYEQYF.

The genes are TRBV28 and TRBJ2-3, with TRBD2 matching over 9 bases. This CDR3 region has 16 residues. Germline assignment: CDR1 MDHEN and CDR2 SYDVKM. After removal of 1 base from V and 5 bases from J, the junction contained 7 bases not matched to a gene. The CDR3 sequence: CASSLLREGPGDTQYF. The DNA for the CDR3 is TGTGCCAGCAGTTTATTGCGGGAGGGCCCAGGAGATACGCAGTATTTT.

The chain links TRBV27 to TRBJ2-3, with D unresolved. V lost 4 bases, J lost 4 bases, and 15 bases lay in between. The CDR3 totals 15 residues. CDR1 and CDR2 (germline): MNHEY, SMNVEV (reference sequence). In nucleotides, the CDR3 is TGTGCCAGCAGTTCCCCCTCCTTGGCGGCAGATACGCAGTATTTT. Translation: CASSSPSLAADTQYF.

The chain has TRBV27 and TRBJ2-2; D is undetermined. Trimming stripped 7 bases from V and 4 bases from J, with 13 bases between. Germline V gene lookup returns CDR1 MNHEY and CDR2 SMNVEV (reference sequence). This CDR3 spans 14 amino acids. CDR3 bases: TGTGCCAGCACCTCTTCGACGGGCACCGGGGAGCTGTTTTTT. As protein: CASTSSTGTGELFF.